Listed here are 24 T cell receptor beta chains from one sample, sequenced in a study of T cell responses to AZD1222 COVID-19 vaccine. TCRdb keeps only in-frame clones here, not all; method: immunoSEQ multiplex PCR. The sample records 98,000 or so clones, around nine tenths being singletons. The sample in question was peripheral blood, obtained 28 days after the second AZD1222 dose. The receptors were gathered from an adult who received the AZD1222 COVID-19 vaccine.

V gene TRBV28 combines with J gene TRBJ2-1; 8 nucleotides align to TRBD2. Germline lookup yields CDR1 MDHEN and CDR2 SYDVKM. The junction had 11 bases not matched to a gene; V was cut back by 6 bases and J by 1 base. CDR3 length: 17 residues. CDR3: CASSQLSASGSYNEQFF. The CDR3 DNA follows: TGTGCCAGCAGCCAGCTATCTGCTAGCGGGTCCTACAATGAGCAGTTCTTC.

The chain joins TRBV15 to TRBJ2-7; D is possibly TRBD2 (5 bases). CDR1 is LNHNV, CDR2 YYDKDF, per germline (reference sequence). V lost 5 bases and J 1 base, leaving 15 bases between the germline ends. The CDR3 runs to 15 residues. The CDR3 loop reads CATSSAGKLSYEQYF. For the CDR3, the DNA is TGTGCCACCAGCTCCGCCGGGAAACTATCCTACGAGCAGTACTTC.

This rearrangement joins TRBV10-3 to TRBJ1-5; D is ambiguous. This CDR3 contains 16 residues. Trimming took 6 bases from V and 7 from J, leaving 22 bases between them. Germline V gene lookup returns CDR1 ENHRY and CDR2 SYGVKD. The chain's CDR3 is CAIRASGEAGNQPQHF. For the CDR3, the DNA is TGTGCCATCAGGGCTTCCGGGGAGGCGGGGAACCAGCCCCAGCATTTT.

This chain connects TRBV4-1 to TRBJ1-4, with D tentatively TRBD1 (5 bases). There are 15 residues in the CDR3. Germline loops: CDR1 MGHRA, CDR2 YSYEKL. V was clipped by 1 base and J by 6 bases, with 12 bases between them. The CDR3 nucleotides are TGCGCCAGCAGCCAAGTTAAGGGGCTCTATGAAAAACTGTTTTTT. Its protein product is CASSQVKGLYEKLFF.

This chain connects TRBV9 to TRBJ2-1; 8 bases map to TRBD1. The germline V gene encodes CDR1 SGDLS and CDR2 YYNGEE. J gave up 3 bases and V 0 bases, and 5 bases lay outside the gene matches. This CDR3 is built from 16 residues. This chain's CDR3 is CASSVDSGGGYNEQFF. Written as DNA, the CDR3 is TGTGCCAGCAGCGTAGATTCAGGGGGCGGCTACAATGAGCAGTTCTTC.

The chain couples TRBV21-1 to TRBJ1-2. TRBV21-1 is described as a pseudogene. This CDR3 comprises 19 residues. CDR3 nucleotide sequence: TGTGCCAGCAGCGAGCTGGGGGTGAAGACGTCAGGAAGCCCTCATGGCTACACCTTC. It encodes CASSELGVKTSGSPHGYTF.

The sample holds one count of this clone. The chain uses TRBV28 and TRBJ2-7; D might be TRBD1 or TRBD2, each matching 6 bases. V lost 6 bases and J 5 bases, leaving 20 bases between the germline ends. The CDR3 covers 15 residues. Germline loops: CDR1 MDHEN, CDR2 SYDVKM. This CDR3 reads CASSDGGPGADEQYF. The CDR3, as DNA: TGTGCCAGCAGCGACGGAGGGCCAGGGGCCGACGAGCAGTACTTC.

The genes are TRBV25-1 and TRBJ1-1; possible D gene TRBD1, 6 bases. The CDR3 has 16 residues. Trimming took off 3 bases at V and 1 base at J, with 15 bases between the two ends. Germline CDR1 reads MGHDK; CDR2 reads SYGVNS. The CDR3: CASSELGRGENTEAFF. CDR3 in DNA: TGTGCCAGCAGTGAGTTGGGCAGGGGAGAGAACACTGAAGCTTTCTTT.

The V call is TRBV5-1, the J call TRBJ1-4; D gene ambiguous. Deletions cut 0 bases from V and 0 bases from J, with 9 bases between. The CDR3 has 16 amino acids. Germline V CDR1 and CDR2: SGHRS, YFSETQ. In DNA, the CDR3 is TGCGCCAGCAGCTTGGCCGGAGGGTCAACTAATGAAAAACTGTTTTTT. Amino acids: CASSLAGGSTNEKLFF.

About this clone: This CDR3 is also generated by other DNA sequences in the sample. The CDR3 is CASSLDRGGYTF. The CDR3 nucleotides read TGCGCCAGCAGCTTAGACAGGGGGGGCTACACCTTC. V gene TRBV5-1 combines with J gene TRBJ1-2; 9 bases align to TRBD1. The V gene's germline CDR1 is SGHRS and CDR2 YFSETQ. V was clipped by 2 bases and J by 8 bases; unmatched bases: 1. CDR3 size: 12 residues. The variable domain in full, completed from reference TRBV5-1 and TRBJ1-2, reads KAGVTQTPRYLIKTRGQQVTLSCSPISGHRSVSWYQQTPGQGLQFLFEYFSETQRNKGNFPGRFSGRQFSNSRSEMNVSTLELGDSALYLCASSLDRGGYTFGSGTRLTVV.

The chain joins TRBV2 to TRBJ1-4; no definite D call. Trimming removed 4 bases at V and 14 bases at J, with 11 bases between. The CDR3 sequence is 11 residues long. Germline lookup yields CDR1 SNHLY and CDR2 FYNNEI. This CDR3 reads CASSAAAFLFF. CDR3 DNA: TGTGCCAGCAGTGCGGCTGCGTTCCTGTTTTTT.

The chain has TRBV10-3 and TRBJ2-7; 13 bases fit TRBD2. From germline, CDR1 is ENHRY and CDR2 SYGVKD. V dropped 4 bases and J dropped 1; count of bases not matched to a gene: 7. CDR3 length: 17 amino acids. CDR3 DNA sequence: TGTGCCATCAGTGGGACTAGCGGGAGAGGTGGGTCCTACGAGCAGTACTTC. Its translation is CAISGTSGRGGSYEQYF.

The chain joins TRBV9 to TRBJ2-3, with 11 bases aligning to TRBD2. CDR1 and CDR2 (germline): SGDLS, YYNGEE. With 0 bases clipped from V and 5 bases from J, the junction kept 11 bases outside the gene matches. The CDR3 length is 18 residues. CDR3 amino acids: CASSVGFRLAGGGDTQYF. CDR3 DNA: TGTGCCAGCAGCGTAGGGTTTCGTCTAGCGGGGGGAGGAGATACGCAGTATTTT. Variable domain in full (rest from reference TRBV9 and TRBJ2-3): DSGVTQTPKHLITATGQRVTLRCSPRSGDLSVYWYQQSLDQGLQFLIQYYNGEERAKGNILERFSAQQFPDLHSELNLSSLELGDSALYFCASSVGFRLAGGGDTQYFGPGTRLTVL.

This rearrangement joins TRBV11-2 to TRBJ2-7; D not certain. CDR1 SGHAT and CDR2 FQNNGV come from the germline V gene. Trimming left V 3 bases short and J 0 bases short, with 9 bases between. The CDR3 contains 14 residues. CDR3 residues: CASSFSHISYEQYF. CDR3 nucleotides: TGTGCCAGCAGCTTTAGCCACATCTCCTACGAGCAGTACTTC. The full variable domain, in which reference TRBV11-2 and TRBJ2-7 provide the parts outside the CDR3, is EAGVAQSPRYKIIEKRQSVAFWCNPISGHATLYWYQQILGQGPKLLIQFQNNGVVDDSQLPKDRFSAERLKGVDSTLKIQPAKLEDSAVYLCASSFSHISYEQYFGPGTRLTVT.

This clone has only one observation. The chain joins TRBV30 to TRBJ1-1; 7 bases match TRBD1. Germline CDR1 is GTSNPN and CDR2 is SVGIG (reference sequence). With 2 bases clipped from V and 4 bases from J, the junction kept 10 bases outside the gene matches. The CDR3 runs 15 residues. DNA for the CDR3: TGTGCCTGGAGTATAACGGAGTGGGACAGCACTGAAGCTTTCTTT. Protein: CAWSITEWDSTEAFF.

The rearrangement links TRBV5-4 to TRBJ1-5, with D perhaps TRBD1 (6 bases). The V end lost 4 bases, the J end lost 7 bases, and 18 bases lay between the germline ends. The germline V gene has CDR1 SGHNT and CDR2 YYREEE (reference sequence). The CDR3 is made up of 15 amino acids. The chain's CDR3 is CASSLDQGMAQPQHF. CDR3 sequence (DNA): TGTGCCAGCAGCCTTGACCAGGGGATGGCCCAGCCCCAGCATTTT.

The rearrangement uses TRBV5-1 and TRBJ2-7; tentative D call: TRBD2 (5 bases). The CDR3 consists of 14 residues. Trimming removed 2 bases from V and 0 bases from J, with 9 bases in between. Germline CDR1 reads SGHRS; CDR2 reads YFSETQ. The CDR3 region is CASSFGESSYEQYF. CDR3 DNA sequence: TGCGCCAGCAGCTTCGGGGAGTCCTCCTACGAGCAGTACTTC. The full variable domain, with the rest looked up from reference TRBV5-1 and TRBJ2-7, is KAGVTQTPRYLIKTRGQQVTLSCSPISGHRSVSWYQQTPGQGLQFLFEYFSETQRNKGNFPGRFSGRQFSNSRSEMNVSTLELGDSALYLCASSFGESSYEQYFGPGTRLTVT.

The genes are TRBV29-1 and TRBJ2-7; the match to TRBD2 covers 9 bases. Germline V gene data show CDR1 as SQVTM and CDR2 as ANQGSEA. CDR3 size: 13 residues. J lost 3 bases, V lost 5 bases, and 5 bases had no gene match. The CDR3 DNA is TGCAGCGTTAAACTAGCGGGTCGCTACGAGCAGTACTTC. This translates into CSVKLAGRYEQYF.

V and J are TRBV7-2 and TRBJ1-1, with TRBD1 as a possible D gene (5 bases). The CDR3 length is 15 residues. Looked up from germline, CDR1 is SGHTA and CDR2 is FQGNSA. The germline V and J ends were trimmed by 1 base and 3 bases, with 12 bases remaining between them. This chain's CDR3 is CASSLGGDPDTEAFF. The CDR3 nucleotides read TGTGCCAGCAGCTTAGGCGGGGACCCGGACACTGAAGCTTTCTTT.

CDR3 loop: CASSEAAGARDWTF. The CDR3 DNA reads TGTGCCAGCAGTGAAGCGGCGGGGGCCAGGGATTGGACCTTC. The V and J genes are TRBV6-1 and TRBJ1-2; a possible D gene is TRBD1 (6 bases). In germline, CDR1 is MNHNS, CDR2 SASEGT. V lost 0 bases and J lost 14, with 19 bases in between. The CDR3 consists of 14 residues.

This clone has more than one count but fewer than ten. V and J are TRBV4-2 and TRBJ1-5, with 7 positions matching TRBD1. The CDR3 runs to 16 residues. Germline V gene data show CDR1 as LGHNA and CDR2 as YNFKEQ. J lost 2 bases, V lost 0 bases, and 4 bases had no gene match. The CDR3 spells CASSQETGVGNQPQHF. CDR3 in DNA: TGTGCCAGCAGCCAAGAAACAGGGGTGGGCAATCAGCCCCAGCATTTT.

This clone was detected a few times. The chain uses TRBV11-2 and TRBJ1-4, with D hard to call. V was cut by 3 bases and J by 8 bases, with 13 bases left in between. This CDR3 has 14 amino acids. Germline CDR1 SGHAT, CDR2 FQNNGV. The CDR3 DNA reads as TGTGCCAGCAGCTTGGGGAGAGGCGGCGAAAAACTGTTTTTT. The encoded protein is CASSLGRGGEKLFF. Full variable domain (rest looked up from reference TRBV11-2 and TRBJ1-4): EAGVAQSPRYKIIEKRQSVAFWCNPISGHATLYWYQQILGQGPKLLIQFQNNGVVDDSQLPKDRFSAERLKGVDSTLKIQPAKLEDSAVYLCASSLGRGGEKLFFGSGTQLSVL.

The CDR3: CAWTPTNTGELFF. The CDR3, as DNA: TGTGCCTGGACTCCTACGAACACCGGGGAGCTGTTTTTT. The chain recombines TRBV30 with TRBJ2-2; D call uncertain. CDR3 length: 13 residues. The V end was cut by 4 bases, the J end by 0 bases, with 6 bases between. Germline V gene sequence: CDR1 GTSNPN, CDR2 SVGIG (reference sequence). The whole variable domain, remainder taken from reference TRBV30 and TRBJ2-2, is SQTIHQWPATLVQPVGSPLSLECTVEGTSNPNLYWYRQAAGRGLQLLFYSVGIGQISSEVPQNLSASRPQDRQFILSSKKLLLSDSGFYLCAWTPTNTGELFFGEGSRLTVL.

V and J are TRBV7-9 and TRBJ1-2; D is perhaps TRBD1 (5 bases). Deletions cut 5 bases from V and 0 bases from J, with 13 bases between. Germline V gene data show CDR1 as SEHNR and CDR2 as FQNEAQ (reference sequence). The length of the CDR3 is 15 residues. The CDR3 protein is CASSTLDTANYGYTF. The CDR3 bases are TGTGCCAGCAGCACTTTGGACACAGCTAACTATGGCTACACCTTC.